This TCR beta chain comes out of a study of follicular helper T cells after annual influenza vaccination. About the study: For some subjects, blood spans the 2013-2014, 2014-2015 and 2015-2016 annual vaccinations.

Notes on this clone: Antigen specificity is unknown.

Notes on the study in general: Undersampling of larger non-cTfh compartments could not be excluded.

Time point described: 2015-2016 season, pre-vaccination. Germline V CDR1 and CDR2: SGHRS, YFSETQ. V was clipped by 3 bases and J by 8 bases; unmatched bases: 8. There are 14 residues in the CDR3. TCRB sequencing was done at Survey resolution level. The assay was immunoSEQ multiplex PCR, and TCRdb's table has in-frame clones only and misses some. The table has under 8,500 clones, approximately 78% seen once; the top ten hold around 0.77%. Sequenced material: CXCR5- memory CD4+ T cells sorted from blood, taken on the day of influenza vaccination. The sequence came from an adult who received the influenza vaccine. V is TRBV5-1 and J is TRBJ1-2, with 9 bases aligning to TRBD1. CDR3 amino acids: CASSSKGQGNGYTF. In nucleotides, the CDR3 is TGCGCCAGCAGCTCGAAAGGACAGGGGAACGGCTACACCTTC. Together with reference TRBV5-1 and TRBJ1-2, the CDR3 gives the full variable domain: KAGVTQTPRYLIKTRGQQVTLSCSPISGHRSVSWYQQTPGQGLQFLFEYFSETQRNKGNFPGRFSGRQFSNSRSEMNVSTLELGDSALYLCASSSKGQGNGYTFGSGTRLTVV.